This T cell receptor (beta chain) was documented in a study of T-cell memory formation after mild COVID-19. Trimming removed 0 bases from V and 0 bases from J, with 16 bases in between. Germline CDR1 and CDR2: LGHNA and YNFKEQ. The CDR3 loop spans 18 amino acids. TCRdb reprocessed the 5' RACE reads via MiXCR and lists one record per CDR3 protein. The table lists approximately 100,000 distinct CDR3 sequences, approximately 12% of them singletons. The clonotype comes from a man between 18 and 35 years old who had mild COVID-19 (a few samples of this study predate the infection). Cell type and time point are not known. The sequenced sample consisted of PBMCs or a T cell subset sorted from them (not recorded which). The chain combines TRBV4-2 with TRBJ2-3, with D possibly matching TRBD2 (6 bases). CDR3 residues: CASSQDGIPTSSTDTQYF. The CDR3 DNA reads as TGTGCCAGCAGCCAAGATGGAATCCCGACTAGTAGCACAGATACGCAGTATTTT.